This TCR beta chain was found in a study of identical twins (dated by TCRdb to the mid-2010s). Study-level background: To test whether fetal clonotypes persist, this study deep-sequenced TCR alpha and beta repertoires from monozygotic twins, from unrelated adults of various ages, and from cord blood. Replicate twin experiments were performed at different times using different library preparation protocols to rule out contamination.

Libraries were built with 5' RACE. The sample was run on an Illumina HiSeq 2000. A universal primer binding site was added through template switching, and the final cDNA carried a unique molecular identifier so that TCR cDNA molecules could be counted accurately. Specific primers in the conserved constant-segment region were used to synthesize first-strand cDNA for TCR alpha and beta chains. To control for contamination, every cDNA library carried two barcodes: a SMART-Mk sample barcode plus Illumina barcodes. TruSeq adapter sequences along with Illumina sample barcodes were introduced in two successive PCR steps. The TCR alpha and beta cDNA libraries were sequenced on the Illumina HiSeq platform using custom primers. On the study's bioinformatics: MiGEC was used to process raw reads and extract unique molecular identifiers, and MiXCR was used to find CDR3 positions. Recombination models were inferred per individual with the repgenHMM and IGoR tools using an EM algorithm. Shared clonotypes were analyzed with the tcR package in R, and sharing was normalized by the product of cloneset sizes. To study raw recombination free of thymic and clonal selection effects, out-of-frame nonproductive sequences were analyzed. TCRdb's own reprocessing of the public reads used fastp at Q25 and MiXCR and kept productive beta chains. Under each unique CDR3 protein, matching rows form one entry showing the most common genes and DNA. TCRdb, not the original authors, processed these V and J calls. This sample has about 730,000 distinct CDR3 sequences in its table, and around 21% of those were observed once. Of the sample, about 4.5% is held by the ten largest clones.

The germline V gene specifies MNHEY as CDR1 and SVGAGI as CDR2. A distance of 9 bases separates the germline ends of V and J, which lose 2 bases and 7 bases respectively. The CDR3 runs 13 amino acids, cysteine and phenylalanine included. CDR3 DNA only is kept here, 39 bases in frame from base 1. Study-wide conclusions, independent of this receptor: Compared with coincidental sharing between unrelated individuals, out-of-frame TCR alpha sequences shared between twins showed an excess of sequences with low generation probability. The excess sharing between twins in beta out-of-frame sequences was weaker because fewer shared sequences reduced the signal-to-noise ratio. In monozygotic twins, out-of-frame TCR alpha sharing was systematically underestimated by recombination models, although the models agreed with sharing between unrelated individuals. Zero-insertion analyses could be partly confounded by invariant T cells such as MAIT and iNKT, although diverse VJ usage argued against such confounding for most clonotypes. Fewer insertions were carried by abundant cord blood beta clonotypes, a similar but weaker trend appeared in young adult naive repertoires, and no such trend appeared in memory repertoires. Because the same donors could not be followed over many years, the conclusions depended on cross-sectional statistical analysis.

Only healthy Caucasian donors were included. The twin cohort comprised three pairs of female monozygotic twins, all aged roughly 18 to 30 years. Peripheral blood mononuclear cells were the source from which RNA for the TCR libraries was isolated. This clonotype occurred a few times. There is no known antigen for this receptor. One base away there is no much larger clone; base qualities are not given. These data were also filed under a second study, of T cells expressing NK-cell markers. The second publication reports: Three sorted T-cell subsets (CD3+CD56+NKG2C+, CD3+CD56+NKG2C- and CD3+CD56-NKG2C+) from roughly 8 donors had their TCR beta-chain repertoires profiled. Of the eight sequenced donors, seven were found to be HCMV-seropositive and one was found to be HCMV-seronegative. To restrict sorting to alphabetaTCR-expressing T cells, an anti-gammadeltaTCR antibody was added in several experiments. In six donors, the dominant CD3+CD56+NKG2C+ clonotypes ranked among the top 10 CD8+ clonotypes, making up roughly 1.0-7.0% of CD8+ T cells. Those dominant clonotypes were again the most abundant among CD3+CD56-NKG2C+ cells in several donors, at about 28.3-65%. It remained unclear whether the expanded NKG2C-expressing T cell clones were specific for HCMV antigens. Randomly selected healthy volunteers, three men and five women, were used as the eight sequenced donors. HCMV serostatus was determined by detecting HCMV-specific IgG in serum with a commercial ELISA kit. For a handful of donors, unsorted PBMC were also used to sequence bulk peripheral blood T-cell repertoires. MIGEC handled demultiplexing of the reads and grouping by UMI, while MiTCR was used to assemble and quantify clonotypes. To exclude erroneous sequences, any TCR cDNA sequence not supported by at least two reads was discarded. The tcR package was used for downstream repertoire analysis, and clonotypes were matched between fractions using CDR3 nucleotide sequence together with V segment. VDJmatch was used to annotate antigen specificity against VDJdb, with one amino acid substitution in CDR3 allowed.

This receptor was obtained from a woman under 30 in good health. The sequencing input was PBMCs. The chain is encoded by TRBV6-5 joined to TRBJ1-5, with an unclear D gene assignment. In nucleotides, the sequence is TGTGCCAGCAGTTACGGGCCAAGGCAGCCCCAGCATTTT. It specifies CASSYGPRQPQHF.